These 26 T cell receptor beta chains were sequenced from one sample in a study of human T cells and chemical hapten exposure. Time point given: patch test 1, 2 weeks after DPC sensitization. Specified treatment: therapeutic diphenylcyclopropenone sensitization with weekly scalp DPC. TCRdb re-analysed the RACE reads in MiXCR, keeping a single row per CDR3 protein. The sample records approximately 82,000 distinct CDR3 sequences, roughly 10% being singletons. The source material was whole blood, sampled in connection with sensitization to the hapten diphenylcyclopropenone (DPC). These receptors were taken from a middle-aged man with alopecia areata. Some clones in this sample may be carry-over from other donors' samples.

This clonotype was observed a handful of times. The V gene is TRBV6-6, the J gene TRBJ1-4; D not certain. V gave up 10 bases and J gave up 6 bases, with 18 bases separating them. The length of the CDR3 is 14 residues. The V gene's germline CDR1 is MNHNY and CDR2 SVGAGI (reference sequence). DNA of the CDR3: TGTGCCACTAGTGGAGTGCTGGGTGATGAAAAACTGTTTTTT. This translates into CATSGVLGDEKLFF.

This clonotype was counted a few times. The V and J genes are TRBV6-1 and TRBJ1-5; 7 nucleotides agree with TRBD1. V shed 7 bases and J 1 base; nucleotides not matched to a gene: 7. The CDR3 has 15 amino acids. CDR1 MNHNS and CDR2 SASEGT come from the germline V gene. CDR3 protein: CASTQGKGSNQPQHF. The CDR3 coding sequence is TGTGCCAGCACACAGGGGAAGGGAAGCAATCAGCCCCAGCATTTT.

This clonotype has just a few counts. The chain has TRBV7-2 and TRBJ2-2, with D possibly TRBD2 on 5 matching bases. Trimming took 4 bases from V and 2 from J, leaving 11 bases between them. CDR1 and CDR2 from the germline V gene are SGHTA and FQGNSA. The CDR3 consists of 15 residues. The CDR3 loop reads CASSSVGVNTGELFF. The CDR3 nucleotides are TGTGCCAGCAGCTCCGTCGGGGTAAACACCGGGGAGCTGTTTTTT.

This clonotype has a count of ten or more. J is TRBJ1-5 and V is TRBV27; no definite D call. Germline lookup yields CDR1 MNHEY and CDR2 SMNVEV (reference sequence). Trimming shortened V by 1 base and J by 4 bases, and 5 bases separated the two germline ends. The CDR3 has 13 amino acids. CDR3: CASSLLRNQPQHF. The CDR3 coding sequence is TGTGCCAGCAGTTTATTGAGGAATCAGCCCCAGCATTTT.

The genes are TRBV11-2 and TRBJ1-3; TRBD1 agrees at 7 bases. This CDR3 is built from 15 residues. Germline V CDR1 and CDR2: SGHAT, FQNNGV. Trimming at V came to 3 bases and at J to 0 bases, leaving 2 bases not matched to a gene. For the CDR3, the DNA is TGTGCCAGCAGCTTTGGGACAGTCTCTGGAAACACCATATATTTT. Protein sequence: CASSFGTVSGNTIYF.

This sequence joins TRBV11-2 and TRBJ2-2, with TRBD1 matching over 9 bases. Per the germline V gene, CDR1 is SGHAT and CDR2 is FQNNGV. The V segment lost 8 bases and the J segment 7 bases; nucleotides outside the gene matches: 11. This CDR3 is built from 15 residues. The CDR3 DNA reads as TGTGCCAGCGCCACGGGACAGGGACTCGACGGGGAGCTGTTTTTT. Amino acid sequence: CASATGQGLDGELFF.

This clonotype was recorded a few times. J is TRBJ2-3 and V is TRBV5-1; possibly TRBD2 for D (5 bases). V lost 9 bases and J 0 bases, leaving 11 bases between the germline ends. Germline values: CDR1 SGHRS, CDR2 YFSETQ. The CDR3 is made up of 13 amino acids. The CDR3 reads CATATTSTDTQYF. The CDR3 DNA reads as TGCGCCACCGCGACTACCAGCACAGATACGCAGTATTTT.

Worth noting for this clonotype: Possible read error: a much larger clone is one base away. The genes are TRBV7-2 and TRBJ2-3, with unresolved D. The V gene lost 9 bases and the J gene lost 8 bases, with 21 bases spanning the gap. This CDR3 is 14 amino acids long. Germline V gene data show CDR1 as SGHTA and CDR2 as FQGNSA. CDR3 DNA sequence: TGTACCAGTCAGCTTAGTTTGTCGGGCGCTACGCAGTATTTT. Protein sequence: CTSQLSLSGATQYF.

This clonotype has only a few counts. V gene TRBV7-3 combines with J gene TRBJ2-5, with a possible D match to TRBD1 (5 bases). CDR3 length equals 14 residues. Germline-derived CDR1 and CDR2 are SGHTA and FQGTGA. V was pared by 1 base and J by 1 base, with 7 bases between. For the CDR3, the DNA is TGTGCCAGCAGCTTAAGTGGGGCCCAAGAGACCCAGTACTTC. This sequence encodes CASSLSGAQETQYF.

This clonotype was recorded many times. This chain connects TRBV3-1 to TRBJ1-5; the D is unclear. The germline V gene has CDR1 LGHDT and CDR2 YNNKEL (reference sequence). This CDR3 is 16 amino acids long. The V end lost 3 bases, the J end lost 3 bases, and 15 bases lay between the germline ends. The CDR3 sequence: CASSHTMDGYNQPQHF. The CDR3, as DNA: TGTGCCAGCAGCCATACTATGGACGGCTACAATCAGCCCCAGCATTTT.

Details on this clonotype: A single base separates this from a much larger clone, so it may be a read error. The chain recombines TRBV7-2 with TRBJ1-5; D not certain. From germline, CDR1 is SGHTA and CDR2 FQGNSA. This CDR3 has 13 residues. CDR3 protein: CVSSPEPNQPQHF. The CDR3 DNA reads TGTGTCAGCAGCCCTGAGCCCAATCAGCCCCAGCATTTT.

The rearrangement joins TRBV28 to TRBJ2-4; TRBD2 matches 8 bases. Germline CDR1 reads MDHEN; CDR2 reads SYDVKM. The CDR3 contains 20 residues. The J segment lost 6 bases and the V segment lost 3 bases, leaving 22 bases of the junction unmatched. The CDR3 DNA sequence: TGTGCCAGCAGTTTGCCGGGGGGGGCCCGGGCATCTCCTTCTATAAACATTCAGTACTTC. Translating it yields CASSLPGGARASPSINIQYF.

The genes are TRBV20-1 and TRBJ2-7; D gene ambiguous. Trimming removed 6 bases from V and 7 bases from J, with 13 bases in between. This CDR3 comprises 11 residues. Germline CDR1 is DFQATT and CDR2 is SNEGSKA (reference sequence). CDR3 sequence: CSALDNQEQYF. The CDR3 DNA follows: TGCAGTGCCCTCGACAACCAGGAGCAGTACTTC.

The chain is built from TRBV11-1 and TRBJ2-3; D gene unclear. This CDR3 spans 16 amino acids. Germline V CDR1 and CDR2: SGHAT, FQDESV (reference sequence). V was shortened by 5 bases and J by 3 bases, with 18 bases between the two germline ends. The CDR3 bases are TGTGCCAGCAGCCCTTTCTCCAGCGCAAGAACAGATACGCAGTATTTT. Amino acids: CASSPFSSARTDTQYF.

There are a few counts of this clonotype. V is TRBV6-2 or TRBV6-3 and J is TRBJ2-4, with 9 positions matching TRBD1. V dropped 6 bases and J dropped 5; count of bases not matched to a gene: 5. Germline V gives CDR1 MNHEY, CDR2 SVGEGT. This CDR3 is 14 amino acids long. CDR3 nucleotide sequence: TGTGCCAGCAGACCCACAGGGGGCGAAAACATTCAGTACTTC. It yields the protein CASRPTGGENIQYF.

This clonotype was observed a handful of times. The chain employs TRBV9 and TRBJ2-6, with unresolved D. Germline CDR1 reads SGDLS; CDR2 reads YYNGEE. Trimming took off 2 bases at V and 2 bases at J, with 8 bases between the two ends. The CDR3 is made up of 15 amino acids. The CDR3 loop is CASSVGRPGANVLTF. Here the CDR3 DNA reads TGTGCCAGCAGCGTCGGTCGCCCTGGGGCCAACGTCCTGACTTTC.

This chain joins TRBV20-1 and TRBJ2-7; 9 positions match TRBD1. Per germline, CDR1 DFQATT and CDR2 SNEGSKA (reference sequence). This CDR3 spans 14 amino acids. CDR3 protein: CSYKAGTGIYEQYF. CDR3 coding DNA: TGCAGCTATAAAGCAGGGACAGGGATCTACGAGCAGTACTTC.

This clonotype was recorded at least ten times. This chain joins TRBV6-1 and TRBJ1-2; 8 bases agree with TRBD1. This CDR3 comprises 13 residues. V was clipped by 5 bases and J by 4 bases; unmatched bases: 3. CDR1 is MNHNS and CDR2 is SASEGT in the germline V gene. CDR3 sequence (DNA): TGTGCCAGCAGTTCGACAGGGGCCTATGGCTACACCTTC. Translated, it gives CASSSTGAYGYTF.

This clonotype has ten or more counts. The CDR3 nucleotides are TGTGCCAGCAGTCGACAGGGAACTGAAGCTTTCTTT. Its protein is CASSRQGTEAFF. This rearrangement joins TRBV7-8 to TRBJ1-1, with 7 bases identical to TRBD1. The germline V gene has CDR1 SGHVS and CDR2 FQNEAQ. The CDR3 has 12 residues. The V segment lost 6 bases and the J segment 5 bases; nucleotides outside the gene matches: 3.

This clonotype occurred a few times. V is TRBV29-1 and J is TRBJ2-7; the match to TRBD1 covers 8 bases. Germline CDR1 SQVTM, CDR2 ANQGSEA. V was pared by 6 bases and J by 3 bases, with 10 bases of the junction left unmatched. CDR3 size: 14 residues. The CDR3 reads CSVSDRGLFYEQYF. CDR3 sequence (DNA): TGCAGCGTGTCCGACAGGGGCCTTTTCTACGAGCAGTACTTC.

This chain joins TRBV6-5 and TRBJ1-2; 7 nucleotides align to TRBD1. J lost 4 bases, V lost 4 bases, and 9 bases had no gene match. The germline CDR1 and CDR2 sequences are MNHEY and SVGAGI. The CDR3 loop spans 15 amino acids. CDR3 bases: TGTGCCAGCAGTTCCCGCAGGGGGGCCCTCTATGGCTACACCTTC. It translates to CASSSRRGALYGYTF.

The rearrangement links TRBV5-1 to TRBJ2-5; 9 bases fit TRBD2. There are 16 residues in the CDR3. V was clipped by 0 bases and J by 5 bases; unmatched bases: 8. Germline V lookup: CDR1 SGHRS, CDR2 YFSETQ. CDR3 loop: CASSLVPAGGVETQYF. CDR3 DNA sequence: TGCGCCAGCAGCTTGGTACCAGCGGGAGGAGTGGAGACCCAGTACTTC.

The chain combines TRBV6-6 with TRBJ2-1, with a weak D call TRBD1 (6 bases). There are 12 residues in the CDR3. Looked up from germline, CDR1 is MNHNY and CDR2 is SVGAGI (reference sequence). The V and J ends lost 5 bases and 9 bases respectively, with 11 bases between them. CDR3 coding DNA: TGTGCCAGCAGTCCATTACAGGGTGAGCAGTTCTTC. This gives the protein CASSPLQGEQFF.

The chain carries TRBV28 and TRBJ1-5; D is perhaps TRBD1 (5 bases). CDR1 MDHEN and CDR2 SYDVKM come from the germline V gene. The CDR3 contains 17 residues. V was cut by 4 bases and J by 0 bases, with 16 bases left in between. CDR3 amino acids: CASSSLSGGASNQPQHF. The CDR3 DNA sequence: TGTGCCAGCAGTTCACTCAGCGGTGGGGCTAGCAATCAGCCCCAGCATTTT. Full variable domain (remainder filled in from reference TRBV28 and TRBJ1-5): DVKVTQSSRYLVKRTGEKVFLECVQDMDHENMFWYRQDPGLGLRLIYFSYDVKMKEKGDIPEGYSVSREKKERFSLILESASTNQTSMYLCASSSLSGGASNQPQHFGDGTRLSIL.

The V call is TRBV2, the J call TRBJ2-1; 11 positions match TRBD2. Germline V lookup: CDR1 SNHLY, CDR2 FYNNEI. This CDR3 contains 15 residues. Germline trimming cut 5 bases from V and 4 bases from J; bases unmatched to any gene: 4. CDR3: CASSPTSGGYNEQFF. The CDR3 DNA follows: TGTGCCAGCAGTCCTACTAGCGGGGGTTACAATGAGCAGTTCTTC.

There are a few counts of this clonotype. The J gene is TRBJ1-3, the V gene TRBV5-1; D remains unclear. V was cut by 4 bases and J by 2 bases, with 10 bases left in between. The CDR3 covers 14 residues. The V gene's germline CDR1 is SGHRS and CDR2 YFSETQ. The CDR3 DNA follows: TGCGCCAGCAGCCCGGCGGTCACTGGAAACACCATATATTTT. Its protein product is CASSPAVTGNTIYF. The full variable domain, in which reference TRBV5-1 and TRBJ1-3 provide the parts outside the CDR3, is KAGVTQTPRYLIKTRGQQVTLSCSPISGHRSVSWYQQTPGQGLQFLFEYFSETQRNKGNFPGRFSGRQFSNSRSEMNVSTLELGDSALYLCASSPAVTGNTIYFGEGSWLTVV.